A selection of T cell receptor beta chains follows, all from one sample in a study of T-cell memory formation after mild COVID-19. TCRdb re-analysed the 5' RACE reads in MiXCR, keeping a single row per CDR3 protein. The sample holds under 450,000 distinct CDR3 sequences, about 20% seen once. Sample: PBMCs or a T cell subset sorted from them (not recorded which). The receptor set was obtained from a man younger than 30 who had mild COVID-19 (a few samples of this study predate the infection). Cell type and time point are not known. CDR3s include the opening cysteine and the closing phenylalanine or tryptophan. Each record gives: V gene, D gene, clone size, J gene, CDR3 DNA, CDR3 protein. The D gene is left open where the match is weak. The listing skips clone size in some rows; elsewhere it reads once, few, many or a size class.

v_call: TRBV12-3/TRBV12-4; d_call: NA; clone_size: few; j_call: TRBJ1-2; cdr3_nt: TGTGCCAGCAGCCCCGGCAGGGGCTACACCTTC; cdr3_aa: CASSPGRGYTF
v_call: TRBV5-1; d_call: TRBD1; clone_size: NA; j_call: TRBJ2-3; cdr3_nt: TGCGCCAGCAGCCCCGCAGGGGGCGGGCCAGATACGCAGTATTTT; cdr3_aa: CASSPAGGGPDTQYF
v_call: TRBV7-8; d_call: NA; clone_size: NA; j_call: TRBJ2-4; cdr3_nt: TGTGCCAGCAGCCCCAGGGTTTGGGGAGCCAAAAACATTCAGTACTTC; cdr3_aa: CASSPRVWGAKNIQYF
v_call: TRBV10-3; d_call: NA; clone_size: NA; j_call: TRBJ2-5; cdr3_nt: TGTGCCATCAGTGCGGGACCAGAGGGGGAGAACCAGTACTTC; cdr3_aa: CAISAGPEGENQYF
v_call: TRBV9; d_call: NA; clone_size: NA; j_call: TRBJ2-6; cdr3_nt: TGTGCCAGCAGCGTAGCTACGGAATACGCCTGGGTCCTGACTTTC; cdr3_aa: CASSVATEYAWVLTF
v_call: TRBV6-1; d_call: NA; clone_size: NA; j_call: TRBJ2-5; cdr3_nt: TGTGCCAGCACCCTACTGGGATCCGGGGCGGGGGAGACCCAGTACTTC; cdr3_aa: CASTLLGSGAGETQYF
v_call: TRBV7-6; d_call: TRBD1; clone_size: NA; j_call: TRBJ2-7; cdr3_nt: TGTGCCAGCAGCTCCGCGGGACAGGGCCACGAGCAGTACTTC; cdr3_aa: CASSSAGQGHEQYF
v_call: TRBV5-1; d_call: NA; clone_size: NA; j_call: TRBJ1-2; cdr3_nt: TGCGCCAGCAGCTTGGGACAGGCGTATGGCCTATATGGCTACACCTTC; cdr3_aa: CASSLGQAYGLYGYTF
v_call: TRBV4-3; d_call: NA; clone_size: few; j_call: TRBJ2-7; cdr3_nt: TGCGCCAGCAGCCAAGATAGGACAGCCTACGAGCAGTACTTC; cdr3_aa: CASSQDRTAYEQYF
v_call: TRBV29-1; d_call: TRBD2; clone_size: NA; j_call: TRBJ2-1; cdr3_nt: TGCAGCGTTGAAGTCTATTTTCCAGCGGGGGCCCCCGGGGATGAGCAGTTCTTC; cdr3_aa: CSVEVYFPAGAPGDEQFF
v_call: TRBV6-4; d_call: TRBD2; clone_size: few; j_call: TRBJ2-3; cdr3_nt: TGTGCCAGCAGCGGACTAGCGGGGAGCACAGATACGCAGTATTTT; cdr3_aa: CASSGLAGSTDTQYF
v_call: TRBV19; d_call: NA; clone_size: NA; j_call: TRBJ2-5; cdr3_nt: TGTGCCAGCTCGTCAACTTCCGGGCCATGGGAGACCCAGTACTTC; cdr3_aa: CASSSTSGPWETQYF
v_call: TRBV27; d_call: NA; clone_size: NA; j_call: TRBJ1-1; cdr3_nt: TGTGCCAGCAGCCCCCTAGCAGGGGACACTGAAGCTTTCTTT; cdr3_aa: CASSPLAGDTEAFF
v_call: TRBV9; d_call: TRBD1; clone_size: few; j_call: TRBJ1-5; cdr3_nt: TGTGCCAGCAGCTGGACAGGAAACCTAAATCAGCCCCAGCATTTT; cdr3_aa: CASSWTGNLNQPQHF
v_call: TRBV6-2/TRBV6-3; d_call: TRBD1; clone_size: NA; j_call: TRBJ1-1; cdr3_nt: TGTGCCAGCAGTCGACCGGGACAGGGGAACACTGAAGCTTTCTTT; cdr3_aa: CASSRPGQGNTEAFF
v_call: TRBV20-1; d_call: TRBD1; clone_size: NA; j_call: TRBJ2-1; cdr3_nt: TGCAGTGCTAGAAACAGGGGGAATGAGCAGTTCTTC; cdr3_aa: CSARNRGNEQFF
v_call: TRBV18; d_call: NA; clone_size: NA; j_call: TRBJ1-3; cdr3_nt: TGTGCCAGCTCGCTTCAGGATCTCTCTGGAAACACCATATATTTT; cdr3_aa: CASSLQDLSGNTIYF
v_call: TRBV27; d_call: TRBD1; clone_size: NA; j_call: TRBJ1-2; cdr3_nt: TGTGCCAGCAGTGGACAGGGGGCGGGTGGCTACACCTTC; cdr3_aa: CASSGQGAGGYTF
v_call: TRBV4-1; d_call: NA; clone_size: NA; j_call: TRBJ1-1; cdr3_nt: TGCGCCAGCAGCCAAGATTTCACTGAAGCTTTCTTT; cdr3_aa: CASSQDFTEAFF
v_call: TRBV12-3/TRBV12-4; d_call: NA; clone_size: NA; j_call: TRBJ2-3; cdr3_nt: TGTGCCAGCAGTAAGACAGAAGGAGGTACGCAGTATTTT; cdr3_aa: CASSKTEGGTQYF
v_call: TRBV4-1; d_call: TRBD1; clone_size: many; j_call: TRBJ2-6; cdr3_nt: TGCGCCAGCAGCCGTGGGACAGGCCTTAGCTCTGGGGCCAACGTCCTGACTTTC; cdr3_aa: CASSRGTGLSSGANVLTF
v_call: TRBV20-1; d_call: NA; clone_size: few; j_call: TRBJ2-6; cdr3_nt: TGCAGTGCTAGCTTGACAGGGGCCAACGTCCTGACTTTC; cdr3_aa: CSASLTGANVLTF
v_call: TRBV10-3; d_call: NA; clone_size: NA; j_call: TRBJ2-5; cdr3_nt: TGTGCCATCAGTGAGTCATTGGACCCCGGGTGGGAAGAGACCCAGTACTTC; cdr3_aa: CAISESLDPGWEETQYF
v_call: TRBV7-6; d_call: NA; clone_size: NA; j_call: TRBJ2-2; cdr3_nt: TGTGCCAGCAGCTTAAACGTGGGGAACAGGGCCGGGGAGCTGTTTTTT; cdr3_aa: CASSLNVGNRAGELFF
v_call: TRBV6-1; d_call: NA; clone_size: NA; j_call: TRBJ1-1; cdr3_nt: TGTGCCAGCAGTCGATACAGGGAAGATGGTGAAGCTTTCTTT; cdr3_aa: CASSRYREDGEAFF
v_call: TRBV3-1; d_call: TRBD1; clone_size: NA; j_call: TRBJ1-4; cdr3_nt: TGTGCCAGCAGCCAGGCGGGACAGGCTAATGAAAAACTGTTTTTT; cdr3_aa: CASSQAGQANEKLFF
v_call: TRBV9; d_call: TRBD1; clone_size: few; j_call: TRBJ1-5; cdr3_nt: TGTGCCAGCAGCGCCCAGGGGACAGGGGCCCAGCCCCAGCATTTT; cdr3_aa: CASSAQGTGAQPQHF
v_call: TRBV4-3; d_call: NA; clone_size: NA; j_call: TRBJ1-2; cdr3_nt: TGCGCCAGCAGCCAAGAGGAACTACGGGGTGGCTACACCTTC; cdr3_aa: CASSQEELRGGYTF
v_call: TRBV6-6; d_call: TRBD1; clone_size: few; j_call: TRBJ1-2; cdr3_nt: TGTGCCAGCAGTTCGGACAGGGTCGGCTACACCTTC; cdr3_aa: CASSSDRVGYTF
v_call: TRBV5-1; d_call: TRBD2; clone_size: few; j_call: TRBJ2-5; cdr3_nt: TGCGCCAGCAGTGGTAGGGCTAGCGGGAACCAAGAGACCCAGTACTTC; cdr3_aa: CASSGRASGNQETQYF
v_call: TRBV5-8; d_call: NA; clone_size: few; j_call: TRBJ1-1; cdr3_nt: TGTGCCAGCAGCTTGAGGACAGCCCAGCGAGCTTTCTTT; cdr3_aa: CASSLRTAQRAFF
v_call: TRBV7-2; d_call: NA; clone_size: few; j_call: TRBJ1-1; cdr3_nt: TGTGCCAGCAGCTTAGAATGTTGCGGCCTGAACACTGAAGCTTTCTTT; cdr3_aa: CASSLECCGLNTEAFF
v_call: TRBV5-1; d_call: NA; clone_size: NA; j_call: TRBJ2-5; cdr3_nt: TGCGCCAGCAGCTCTGGAGTGGGGCTTGTGACCCAGTACTTC; cdr3_aa: CASSSGVGLVTQYF
v_call: TRBV5-1; d_call: TRBD1; clone_size: many; j_call: TRBJ2-7; cdr3_nt: TGCGCCAGCAGCTTGACAGGGGCAAGCGAGCAGTACTTC; cdr3_aa: CASSLTGASEQYF
v_call: TRBV11-2; d_call: TRBD2; clone_size: NA; j_call: TRBJ2-2; cdr3_nt: TGTGCCAGCAGCACGACTAGCGGCCTTAATACCGGGGAGCTGTTTTTT; cdr3_aa: CASSTTSGLNTGELFF
v_call: TRBV6-2/TRBV6-3; d_call: NA; clone_size: few; j_call: TRBJ1-5; cdr3_nt: TGTGCCAGCCGAGTGGAGTGGGAGCCCCAGCATTTT; cdr3_aa: CASRVEWEPQHF
v_call: TRBV4-1; d_call: NA; clone_size: few; j_call: TRBJ2-2; cdr3_nt: TGCGCCAGCTACCTCGCAGGGTTCGTGCGCACCGGGGAGCTGTTTTTT; cdr3_aa: CASYLAGFVRTGELFF
v_call: TRBV4-3; d_call: NA; clone_size: NA; j_call: TRBJ1-5; cdr3_nt: TGCGCCAGCAGCCAAGAGACCAATCAGCCCCAGCATTTT; cdr3_aa: CASSQETNQPQHF
v_call: TRBV28; d_call: NA; clone_size: few; j_call: TRBJ1-4; cdr3_nt: TGTGCCAGCAGTTCCCCTGTTGCAACTAATGAAAAACTGTTTTTT; cdr3_aa: CASSSPVATNEKLFF
v_call: TRBV28; d_call: NA; clone_size: few; j_call: TRBJ2-3; cdr3_nt: TGTGCCAGCAGATCTCCGGGTCGGCGGAGCACAGATACGCAGTATTTT; cdr3_aa: CASRSPGRRSTDTQYF
v_call: TRBV9; d_call: NA; clone_size: few; j_call: TRBJ2-5; cdr3_nt: TGTGCCAGCAGCACTGGACCTCTTGGGGAGACCCAGTACTTC; cdr3_aa: CASSTGPLGETQYF
v_call: TRBV21-1; d_call: NA; clone_size: NA; j_call: TRBJ1-5; cdr3_nt: TGTGCCAGCAGCAAAGGGGACAGGGGGCATCAGCCCCAGCATTTT; cdr3_aa: CASSKGDRGHQPQHF
v_call: TRBV20-1; d_call: NA; clone_size: few; j_call: TRBJ1-6; cdr3_nt: TGCAGTGCTAGAGACGGGACCTTGAATTCACCCCTCCACTTT; cdr3_aa: CSARDGTLNSPLHF
v_call: TRBV6-5; d_call: TRBD1; clone_size: NA; j_call: TRBJ1-5; cdr3_nt: TGTGCCAGCAGTGAATCGACAGGGGGTGGGCCCCAGCATTTT; cdr3_aa: CASSESTGGGPQHF
v_call: TRBV5-1; d_call: NA; clone_size: NA; j_call: TRBJ2-1; cdr3_nt: TGCGCCAGCAGCTTGGCCGGGGGCGGCAATGAGCAGTTCTTC; cdr3_aa: CASSLAGGGNEQFF
v_call: TRBV6-2/TRBV6-3; d_call: NA; clone_size: NA; j_call: TRBJ1-2; cdr3_nt: TGTGCCAGCAGCCCCGGTGGCGGTAGAGGCTACACCTTC; cdr3_aa: CASSPGGGRGYTF
v_call: TRBV5-1; d_call: TRBD2; clone_size: many; j_call: TRBJ2-4; cdr3_nt: TGCGCCAGCAGCTTGGGCGGGGGAGCCAAAAACATTCAGTACTTC; cdr3_aa: CASSLGGGAKNIQYF
v_call: TRBV29-1; d_call: NA; clone_size: NA; j_call: TRBJ1-1; cdr3_nt: TGCAGCGTTGAGTACAGGGTTGTTGGGACTGAAGCTTTCTTT; cdr3_aa: CSVEYRVVGTEAFF
v_call: TRBV7-2; d_call: NA; clone_size: NA; j_call: TRBJ2-5; cdr3_nt: TGTGCCAGCAGCTTAAGGGTTCTTGGAGAGACCCAGTACTTC; cdr3_aa: CASSLRVLGETQYF
v_call: TRBV11-1; d_call: NA; clone_size: NA; j_call: TRBJ1-1; cdr3_nt: TGTGCCAGCAGCTTAACATTTGGGCGGGGCGACACTGAAGCTTTCTTT; cdr3_aa: CASSLTFGRGDTEAFF
v_call: TRBV7-6; d_call: NA; clone_size: many; j_call: TRBJ2-1; cdr3_nt: TGTGCCAGCAGCCAGGACTTGTATCATGAGCAGTTCTTC; cdr3_aa: CASSQDLYHEQFF
v_call: TRBV5-1; d_call: TRBD2; clone_size: NA; j_call: TRBJ2-3; cdr3_nt: TGCGCCAGCAGCTTGGGAGCGGGGGGGCCAGTCAGAGATACGCAGTATTTT; cdr3_aa: CASSLGAGGPVRDTQYF
v_call: TRBV4-2; d_call: TRBD2; clone_size: NA; j_call: TRBJ2-5; cdr3_nt: TGTGCCAGCAGCCAAGCGACTAGCGGATACCCCCTGGAGACCCAGTACTTC; cdr3_aa: CASSQATSGYPLETQYF
v_call: TRBV6-5; d_call: NA; clone_size: NA; j_call: TRBJ1-2; cdr3_nt: TGTGCCAGCAGGACCAACAGCGGCTATGGCTACACCTTC; cdr3_aa: CASRTNSGYGYTF